These T cell receptor beta chains were read from a single sample in a study of T cell responses to AZD1222 COVID-19 vaccine. Sequencing used immunoSEQ multiplex PCR; TCRdb keeps in-frame clones, though not all of them. The table includes tens of thousands of clones, roughly nine tenths detected once. The material sequenced was peripheral blood, taken on day 0 of AZD1222 vaccination. The receptors originated from an adult in good health. Both conserved end residues are part of each CDR3. The D gene is left open where the match is weak. Clone size appears in some rows only: once, few, many, or a class for an expanded clone.

D: .; V: TRBV4-2; size: .; J: TRBJ1-3; CDR3: CASSQDSGGPQHGNTIYF; DNA: TGTGCCAGCAGCCAAGATTCGGGCGGGCCCCAACATGGAAACACCATATATTTT
D: .; V: TRBV3-1/TRBV3-2; size: few; J: TRBJ2-3; CDR3: CASSQASVGDTQYF; DNA: TGTGCCAGCAGCCAAGCTTCGGTTGGAGATACGCAGTATTTT
D: .; V: TRBV29-1; size: .; J: TRBJ2-1; CDR3: CSAPTLASSYNEQFF; DNA: TGCAGCGCCCCGACATTAGCCAGCTCCTACAATGAGCAGTTCTTC
D: .; V: TRBV5-1; size: .; J: TRBJ1-2; CDR3: CASSLVRAGGGYTF; DNA: TGCGCCAGCAGCTTGGTTCGGGCCGGAGGGGGCTACACCTTC
D: .; V: TRBV25-1; size: .; J: TRBJ2-5; CDR3: CASSDSGVGDQYF; DNA: TGTGCCAGCAGTGATTCGGGGGTCGGTGACCAGTACTTC
D: .; V: TRBV5-1; size: .; J: TRBJ2-7; CDR3: CASSTGQSTYEQYF; DNA: TGCGCCAGCAGCACCGGACAGAGTACCTACGAGCAGTACTTC
D: TRBD2; V: TRBV19; size: .; J: TRBJ2-4; CDR3: CASSRQAGLPGTSGGLAKNIQYF; DNA: TGTGCCAGTAGTCGGCAGGCCGGTCTCCCCGGGACTAGCGGGGGACTAGCCAAAAACATTCAGTACTTC
D: .; V: TRBV11-3; size: .; J: TRBJ2-7; CDR3: CASSLDPTRDEQYF; DNA: TGTGCCAGCAGCTTAGATCCTACGAGGGACGAGCAGTACTTC
D: .; V: TRBV5-1; size: .; J: TRBJ1-1; CDR3: CASSPTQGPTEAFF; DNA: TGCGCCAGCAGCCCTACACAGGGCCCCACTGAAGCTTTCTTT
D: TRBD2; V: TRBV11-2; size: .; J: TRBJ2-2; CDR3: CASSLLAGGHGELFF; DNA: TGTGCCAGCAGCTTACTAGCGGGGGGGCACGGGGAGCTGTTTTTT
D: .; V: TRBV11-3; size: .; J: TRBJ1-1; CDR3: CASSLVWQEGTEAFF; DNA: TGTGCCAGCAGCTTAGTATGGCAGGAGGGTACTGAAGCTTTCTTT
D: .; V: TRBV5-4; size: .; J: TRBJ1-2; CDR3: CASSSSRNYGYTF; DNA: TGTGCCAGCAGCTCCAGTCGTAACTATGGCTACACCTTC
D: .; V: TRBV10-3; size: .; J: TRBJ1-5; CDR3: CAISGMLQPQHF; DNA: TGTGCCATCAGTGGGATGTTGCAGCCCCAGCATTTT
D: .; V: TRBV7-2; size: .; J: TRBJ1-1; CDR3: CASSSDLDEAFF; DNA: TGTGCCAGCAGCAGTGACTTGGATGAAGCTTTCTTT
D: .; V: TRBV30; size: .; J: TRBJ2-2; CDR3: CAWTSHWAGELFF; DNA: TGTGCCTGGACGTCCCATTGGGCCGGGGAGCTGTTTTTT
D: TRBD2; V: TRBV10-3; size: .; J: TRBJ2-7; CDR3: CAAGLAVSYEQYF; DNA: TGTGCCGCGGGACTAGCAGTTTCCTACGAGCAGTACTTC
D: TRBD1; V: TRBV7-8; size: .; J: TRBJ1-5; CDR3: CASSLRQGADQPQHF; DNA: TGTGCCAGCAGCTTACGGCAGGGGGCAGATCAGCCCCAGCATTTT
D: .; V: TRBV11-2; size: .; J: TRBJ1-3; CDR3: CASSPWTVVSGNTIYF; DNA: TGTGCCAGCAGCCCCTGGACAGTAGTCTCTGGAAACACCATATATTTT
D: .; V: TRBV11-2; size: once; J: TRBJ1-2; CDR3: CASSPILRGGGGYTF; DNA: TGTGCCAGCAGCCCAATTCTGCGAGGGGGAGGTGGCTACACCTTC
D: .; V: TRBV30; size: .; J: TRBJ2-1; CDR3: CAWSQDSADNEQFF; DNA: TGTGCCTGGAGTCAGGACTCTGCCGACAATGAGCAGTTCTTC
D: TRBD2; V: TRBV5-5; size: .; J: TRBJ2-7; CDR3: CASRAGGSGHEQYF; DNA: TGTGCCAGCAGAGCGGGAGGGAGCGGCCACGAGCAGTACTTC
D: .; V: TRBV12-3/TRBV12-4; size: .; J: TRBJ2-5; CDR3: CASSLAGGETQYF; DNA: TGTGCCAGCAGTTTAGCTGGGGGGGAGACCCAGTACTTC
D: TRBD2; V: TRBV18; size: .; J: TRBJ2-5; CDR3: CASSPNAGEETQYF; DNA: TGTGCCAGCTCACCAAATGCGGGGGAAGAGACCCAGTACTTC
D: .; V: TRBV6-5; size: .; J: TRBJ2-3; CDR3: CASTSSGPDTDTQYF; DNA: TGTGCCAGCACCTCGTCAGGACCCGACACAGATACGCAGTATTTT
D: .; V: TRBV3-1/TRBV3-2; size: .; J: TRBJ1-5; CDR3: CASSSSLDQPQHF; DNA: TGTGCCAGCAGCTCCTCTCTTGATCAGCCCCAGCATTTT
D: TRBD1; V: TRBV18; size: .; J: TRBJ1-2; CDR3: CASSSNTGEAGYTF; DNA: TGTGCCAGCTCCAGTAACACAGGGGAGGCTGGCTACACCTTC
D: TRBD2; V: TRBV11-3; size: .; J: TRBJ2-3; CDR3: CASSLATGVGTSGHTDTQYF; DNA: TGTGCCAGCAGCTTAGCGACTGGAGTCGGGACTAGCGGGCACACAGATACGCAGTATTTT
D: TRBD1; V: TRBV4-1; size: .; J: TRBJ1-4; CDR3: CASSPILTGGAGEKLFF; DNA: TGCGCCAGCAGCCCAATCCTAACAGGGGGCGCAGGTGAAAAACTGTTTTTT
D: .; V: TRBV3-1/TRBV3-2; size: .; J: TRBJ1-2; CDR3: CASSGYGQYGYTF; DNA: TGTGCCAGCAGCGGATACGGACAGTATGGCTACACCTTC
D: .; V: TRBV19; size: .; J: TRBJ2-4; CDR3: CASSIDPPSKNIQYF; DNA: TGTGCCAGTAGTATTGATCCCCCCTCCAAAAACATTCAGTACTTC
D: TRBD2; V: TRBV5-1; size: .; J: TRBJ2-5; CDR3: CASSVGTSVRETQYF; DNA: TGCGCCAGCAGTGTCGGGACTAGTGTCCGCGAGACCCAGTACTTC
D: .; V: TRBV18; size: .; J: TRBJ2-3; CDR3: CASSPQPQGTDTQYF; DNA: TGTGCCAGCTCACCGCAGCCACAGGGAACGGATACGCAGTATTTT
D: TRBD1; V: TRBV24-1; size: .; J: TRBJ2-5; CDR3: CATSSDRAETQYF; DNA: TGTGCCACCAGTAGCGACAGGGCAGAGACCCAGTACTTC
D: .; V: TRBV20-1; size: .; J: TRBJ1-6; CDR3: CSASPGGESPLHF; DNA: TGCAGTGCTAGTCCGGGAGGGGAATCACCCCTCCACTTT
D: .; V: TRBV2; size: .; J: TRBJ2-1; CDR3: CASGGQERQFF; DNA: TGTGCCAGTGGAGGGCAGGAGAGGCAATTCTTC
D: .; V: TRBV18; size: .; J: TRBJ2-7; CDR3: CASSPGGLKDEQYF; DNA: TGTGCCAGCTCACCCGGGGGGCTCAAGGACGAGCAGTACTTC
D: .; V: TRBV23-1; size: .; J: TRBJ1-5; CDR3: CASSQDNQPQHF; DNA: TGCGCCAGCAGTCAGGACAATCAGCCCCAGCATTTT
D: .; V: TRBV2; size: .; J: TRBJ2-7; CDR3: CASSDLAGYF; DNA: TGTGCCAGCAGTGATCTGGCCGGGTACTTC
D: .; V: TRBV5-1; size: .; J: TRBJ1-1; CDR3: CASSPLGGEAFF; DNA: TGCGCCAGCAGCCCCCTCGGGGGGGAAGCTTTCTTT
D: .; V: TRBV5-4; size: once; J: TRBJ2-5; CDR3: CASSLGGGGETQYF; DNA: TGTGCCAGCAGCTTGGGAGGAGGGGGGGAGACCCAGTACTTC
D: .; V: TRBV2; size: .; J: TRBJ1-4; CDR3: CASHNQRSEFNEKLFF; DNA: TGTGCCAGCCATAACCAGCGATCAGAATTCAATGAAAAACTGTTTTTT
D: .; V: TRBV5-1; size: .; J: TRBJ2-5; CDR3: CASSLISEGLETQYF; DNA: TGCGCCAGCAGCTTGATCTCCGAGGGACTAGAGACCCAGTACTTC
D: .; V: TRBV12-3/TRBV12-4; size: .; J: TRBJ1-2; CDR3: CASSLGGPGYTF; DNA: TGTGCCAGCAGTTTAGGAGGGCCTGGCTACACCTTC
D: .; V: TRBV27; size: .; J: TRBJ2-4; CDR3: CASSWIGGRGVNIQYF; DNA: TGTGCCAGCAGTTGGATAGGGGGTAGGGGGGTTAACATTCAGTACTTC
D: .; V: TRBV5-1; size: .; J: TRBJ1-3; CDR3: CASSSGEQGNTIYF; DNA: TGCGCCAGCAGCAGCGGTGAACAAGGAAACACCATATATTTT
D: .; V: TRBV7-6; size: .; J: TRBJ1-3; CDR3: CASSLVPRGGNGNTIYF; DNA: TGTGCCAGCAGCTTAGTACCACGGGGGGGCAACGGAAACACCATATATTTT
D: TRBD1; V: TRBV7-3; size: .; J: TRBJ2-3; CDR3: CASSLRPGQIEDTQYF; DNA: TGTGCCAGCAGCTTGAGACCGGGACAGATCGAAGATACGCAGTATTTT
D: .; V: TRBV9; size: .; J: TRBJ1-1; CDR3: CASSPRQALNTEAFF; DNA: TGTGCCAGCAGCCCGAGACAGGCTCTGAACACTGAAGCTTTCTTT
D: .; V: TRBV27; size: .; J: TRBJ2-2; CDR3: CASSLEGPSGHGGELFF; DNA: TGTGCCAGCAGTTTAGAAGGGCCGAGCGGCCACGGCGGGGAGCTGTTTTTT
D: .; V: TRBV11-3; size: .; J: TRBJ2-1; CDR3: CASSPPLADNEQFF; DNA: TGTGCCAGCAGTCCTCCTTTAGCGGACAATGAGCAGTTCTTC
D: TRBD1; V: TRBV5-6; size: .; J: TRBJ1-4; CDR3: CASSLELGQGSEKLFF; DNA: TGTGCCAGCAGCTTGGAATTGGGACAGGGGAGCGAAAAACTGTTTTTT
D: .; V: TRBV6-5; size: .; J: TRBJ2-1; CDR3: CASSSAGTVYNEQFF; DNA: TGTGCCAGCAGTTCGGCCGGGACTGTCTACAATGAGCAGTTCTTC
D: TRBD1; V: TRBV24-1; size: .; J: TRBJ1-1; CDR3: CATSDSGAGGMNTEAFF; DNA: TGTGCCACCAGTGATTCCGGGGCAGGGGGAATGAACACTGAAGCTTTCTTT
D: TRBD1; V: TRBV7-2; size: .; J: TRBJ2-3; CDR3: CASSAGTGYSPDTQYF; DNA: TGTGCCAGCAGCGCCGGGACAGGGTATAGCCCAGATACGCAGTATTTT
D: .; V: TRBV27; size: .; J: TRBJ1-6; CDR3: CASSRYNSPLHF; DNA: TGTGCCAGCAGCCGATATAACTCACCCCTCCACTTT
D: TRBD2; V: TRBV5-1; size: few; J: TRBJ2-7; CDR3: CASSLASRTSAPYEQYF; DNA: TGCGCCAGCAGCTTGGCCAGTCGGACTAGCGCACCGTACGAGCAGTACTTC
D: .; V: TRBV18; size: .; J: TRBJ2-7; CDR3: CASSPAGHYEQYF; DNA: TGTGCCAGCTCACCAGCCGGCCACTACGAGCAGTACTTC
D: .; V: TRBV23-1; size: .; J: TRBJ1-5; CDR3: CASSPGAGWRQPQHF; DNA: TGCGCCAGCAGCCCCGGGGCAGGGTGGCGACAGCCCCAGCATTTT
D: .; V: TRBV24-1; size: .; J: TRBJ1-2; CDR3: CATSGPGEGYTF; DNA: TGTGCCACCAGTGGGCCAGGGGAAGGCTACACCTTC
D: .; V: TRBV11-2; size: .; J: TRBJ2-6; CDR3: CASSGGSNVLTF; DNA: TGTGCCAGCAGCGGGGGGAGCAACGTCCTGACTTTC